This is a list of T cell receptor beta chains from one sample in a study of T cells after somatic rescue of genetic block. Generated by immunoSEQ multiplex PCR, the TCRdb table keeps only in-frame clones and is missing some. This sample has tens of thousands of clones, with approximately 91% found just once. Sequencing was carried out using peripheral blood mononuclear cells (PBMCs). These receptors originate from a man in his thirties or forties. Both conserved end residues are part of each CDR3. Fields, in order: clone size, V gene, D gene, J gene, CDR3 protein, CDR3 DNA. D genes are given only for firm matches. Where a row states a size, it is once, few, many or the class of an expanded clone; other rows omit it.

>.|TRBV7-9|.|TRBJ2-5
CASSFFQDTSQETQYF
TGTGCCAGCAGCTTCTTTCAGGACACCTCCCAAGAGACCCAGTACTTC
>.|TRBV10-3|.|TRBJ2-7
CAVRDATYEQYF
TGTGCCGTTCGGGACGCGACCTACGAGCAGTACTTC
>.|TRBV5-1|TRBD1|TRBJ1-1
CASSLVTGGEKNTEAFF
TGCGCCAGCAGCTTGGTGACAGGGGGTGAGAAGAACACTGAAGCTTTCTTT
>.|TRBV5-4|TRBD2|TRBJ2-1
CASSPTRGAGGPRDNEQFF
TGTGCCAGCAGCCCTACTCGGGGAGCGGGGGGGCCGCGTGACAATGAGCAGTTCTTC
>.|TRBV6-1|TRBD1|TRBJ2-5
CASSDFGGQGTKTQYF
TGTGCCAGCAGTGATTTCGGAGGACAGGGGACAAAGACCCAGTACTTC
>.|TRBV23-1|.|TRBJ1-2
CATTRNGYTF
TGCGCCACCACTCGTAATGGCTACACCTTC
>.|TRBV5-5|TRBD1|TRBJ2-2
CASSETGVRSGELFF
TGTGCCAGCAGCGAGACAGGGGTGAGGTCCGGGGAGCTGTTTTTT
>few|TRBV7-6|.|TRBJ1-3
CASSLSSTGTPNF
TGTGCCAGCAGCTTGTCCTCAACCGGGACACCTAATTTT
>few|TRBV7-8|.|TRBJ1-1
CASSRGTQNTEAFF
TGTGCCAGCAGCCGGGGGACACAGAACACTGAAGCTTTCTTT
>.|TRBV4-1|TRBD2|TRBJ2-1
CASSQDAPGLAGSSYNEQFF
TGCGCCAGCAGCCAAGATGCGCCGGGATTAGCGGGGAGCTCCTACAATGAGCAGTTCTTC
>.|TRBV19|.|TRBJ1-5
CASRRDYGNQPQHF
TGTGCCAGTCGCAGGGATTATGGCAATCAGCCCCAGCATTTT
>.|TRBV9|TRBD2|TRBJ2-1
CASSGGTSFDNEQFF
TGTGCCAGCAGCGGCGGGACTAGCTTCGACAATGAGCAGTTCTTC
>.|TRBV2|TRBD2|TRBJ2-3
CASSARASGRDTQYF
TGTGCCAGCAGTGCCAGGGCTAGCGGGAGAGATACGCAGTATTTT
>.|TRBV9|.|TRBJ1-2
CASSPRAFGNYGYTF
TGTGCCAGCAGCCCAAGAGCATTCGGGAACTATGGCTACACCTTC